This T cell receptor beta chain was sequenced during a study of monozygotic twins with inflammatory bowel disease. Study findings and constraints: No detectable difference in repertoire similarity separated concordant from discordant twins, possibly as a result of limited power. Lower sharing of clonotypes with other individuals was seen in IBD patients than in healthy twins. This was most marked in patients showing signs of disease activity.

Researchers ran eight separate cDNA reactions for each sample. Two nested PCRs, roughly 16 and 10 cycles, amplified TCRalpha and TCRbeta cDNA. TCRdb reprocessed the 5' RACE reads; each CDR3 protein has one entry and no DNA is given. Its listing shows a few hundred thousand distinct CDR3 sequences. For this clonotype: Its antigen is unidentified.

The receptor was isolated from a human donor with ulcerative colitis or Crohn's disease, or a healthy co-twin of an affected twin (not recorded which). The specimen sequenced was blood.

CDR3 amino acids: CASSFNSGGSHEQFF. V is TRBV7-7 and J is TRBJ2-1; the TCRdb D gene call, TRBD1, has no DNA to confirm it. CDR1 SSHAT and CDR2 FNYEAQ come from the germline V gene (reference sequence). The CDR3 contains 15 residues.